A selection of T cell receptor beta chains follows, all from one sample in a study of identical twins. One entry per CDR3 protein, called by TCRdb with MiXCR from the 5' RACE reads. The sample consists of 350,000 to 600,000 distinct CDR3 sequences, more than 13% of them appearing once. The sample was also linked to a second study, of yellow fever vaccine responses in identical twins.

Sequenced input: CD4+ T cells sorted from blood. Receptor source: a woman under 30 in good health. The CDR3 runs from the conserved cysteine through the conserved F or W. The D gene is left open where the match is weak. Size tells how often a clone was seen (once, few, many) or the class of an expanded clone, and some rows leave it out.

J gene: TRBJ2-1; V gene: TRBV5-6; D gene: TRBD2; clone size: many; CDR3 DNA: TGTGCCAGCAGAATGGGGTCGGGACTAGCGGCGCTGAGGGGGTTCTTC; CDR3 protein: CASRMGSGLAALRGFF
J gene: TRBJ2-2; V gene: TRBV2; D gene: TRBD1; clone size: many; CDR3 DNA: TGTGCCAGCAGTGAGGAGGGGACAGGGACCGGGGAGCTGTTTTTT; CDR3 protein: CASSEEGTGTGELFF
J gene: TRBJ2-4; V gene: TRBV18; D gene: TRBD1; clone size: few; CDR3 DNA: TGTGCCAGCTCACCAAGAGACAGGGTTATCAACATTCAGTACTTC; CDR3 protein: CASSPRDRVINIQYF
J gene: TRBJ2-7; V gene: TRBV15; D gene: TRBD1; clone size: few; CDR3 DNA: TGTGCCACCAGCAGAGAAACCGGGACAGCCGACTACGAGCAGTACTTC; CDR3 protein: CATSRETGTADYEQYF
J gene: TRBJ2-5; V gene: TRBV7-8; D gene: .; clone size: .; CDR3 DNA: TGTGCCAGCAGCTCCGCGGAGGGATCCCAAGAGACCCAGTACTTC; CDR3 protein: CASSSAEGSQETQYF
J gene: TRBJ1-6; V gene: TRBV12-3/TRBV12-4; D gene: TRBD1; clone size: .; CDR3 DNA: TGTGCCAGCAGGGGGGACAGTGGGGTTGGGTCACCCCTCCACTTT; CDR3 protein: CASRGDSGVGSPLHF
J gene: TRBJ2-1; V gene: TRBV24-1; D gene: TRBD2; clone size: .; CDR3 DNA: TGTGCCACCAGTGATTTGCAGGCTAGCGGGAAGTACAATGAGCAGTTCTTC; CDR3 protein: CATSDLQASGKYNEQFF
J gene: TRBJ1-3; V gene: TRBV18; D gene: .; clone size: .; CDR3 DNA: TGTGCCAGCTCACCAGGGGATGGAAACACCATATATTTT; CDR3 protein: CASSPGDGNTIYF
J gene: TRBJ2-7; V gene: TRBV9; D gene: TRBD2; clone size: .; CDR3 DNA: TGTGCCAGCAGCCCTCGGACTAGCGCCTACGAGCAGTACTTC; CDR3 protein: CASSPRTSAYEQYF
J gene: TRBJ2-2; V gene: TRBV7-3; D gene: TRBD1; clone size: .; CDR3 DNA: TGTGCCAGCAGCTCGGACAGGGGCGTGGAGCTGTTTTTT; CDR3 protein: CASSSDRGVELFF
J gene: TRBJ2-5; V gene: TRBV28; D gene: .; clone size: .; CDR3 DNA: TGTGCCAGCACGGACTCGGGGAGACCCCAGTACTTC; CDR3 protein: CASTDSGRPQYF
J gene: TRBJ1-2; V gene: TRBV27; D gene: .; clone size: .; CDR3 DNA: TGTGCCAGCAGTTTAGGTCCCGGAGGGGCTAACTATGGCTACACCTTC; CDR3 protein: CASSLGPGGANYGYTF
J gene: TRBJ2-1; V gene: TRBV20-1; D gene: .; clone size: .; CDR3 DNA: TGCAGTGCTAACAGGGACTCCTACAATGAGCAGTTCTTC; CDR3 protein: CSANRDSYNEQFF
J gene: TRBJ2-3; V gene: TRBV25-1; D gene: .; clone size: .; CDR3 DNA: TGTGCCAGCAGTGAATATGGGTTAGCTGGAGATACGCAGTATTTT; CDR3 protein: CASSEYGLAGDTQYF
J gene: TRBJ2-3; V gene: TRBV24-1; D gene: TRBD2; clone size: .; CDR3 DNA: TGTGCCACCAGTGACTACGGACTAGCGGAAAGCACAGATACGCAGTATTTT; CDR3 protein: CATSDYGLAESTDTQYF
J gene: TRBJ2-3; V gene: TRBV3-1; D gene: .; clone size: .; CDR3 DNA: TGTGCCAGCAGCCCCCTAGTTGCAGATACGCAGTATTTT; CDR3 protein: CASSPLVADTQYF
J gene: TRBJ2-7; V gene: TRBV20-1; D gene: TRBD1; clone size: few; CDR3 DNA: TGCAGTGCCCCAACAGGGGGGTCCTACGAGCAGTACTTC; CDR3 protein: CSAPTGGSYEQYF
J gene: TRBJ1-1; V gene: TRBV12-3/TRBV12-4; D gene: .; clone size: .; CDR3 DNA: TGTGCCAGCAGTTTACGAGGGGTGGCGGACACTGAAGCTTTCTTT; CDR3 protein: CASSLRGVADTEAFF
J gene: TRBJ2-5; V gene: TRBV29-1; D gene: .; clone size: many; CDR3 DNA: TGCAGCGTTTCTGCGGGCCAAGAGACCCAGTACTTC; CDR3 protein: CSVSAGQETQYF
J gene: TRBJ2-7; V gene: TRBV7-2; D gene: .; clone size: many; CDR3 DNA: TGTGCCAGCAGCTTAGGTCCCGAGCAGTACTTC; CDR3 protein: CASSLGPEQYF
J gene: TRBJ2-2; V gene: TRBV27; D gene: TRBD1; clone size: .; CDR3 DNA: TGTGCCAGCAGCCAGACAGGGGCTAACACCGGGGAGCTGTTTTTT; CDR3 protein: CASSQTGANTGELFF
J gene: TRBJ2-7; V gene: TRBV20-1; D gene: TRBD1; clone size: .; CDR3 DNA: TGCAGTGCTAGAGATCGAACAGGGGGTCTCTACGAGCAGTACTTC; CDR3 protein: CSARDRTGGLYEQYF
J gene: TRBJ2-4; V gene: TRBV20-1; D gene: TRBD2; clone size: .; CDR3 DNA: TGCAGTGCTCCCAGCGGGACCGGAGCCAAAAACATTCAGTACTTC; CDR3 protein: CSAPSGTGAKNIQYF
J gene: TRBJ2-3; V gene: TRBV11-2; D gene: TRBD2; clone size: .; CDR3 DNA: TGTGCCAGCACTCCCTCGGGAGGAGCGGGGCGCACAGATACGCAGTATTTT; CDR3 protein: CASTPSGGAGRTDTQYF
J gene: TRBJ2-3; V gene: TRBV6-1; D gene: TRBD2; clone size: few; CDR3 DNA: TGTGCCAGCAGTCTTCGCAATAGCGGGACAGATACGCAGTATTTT; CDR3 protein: CASSLRNSGTDTQYF
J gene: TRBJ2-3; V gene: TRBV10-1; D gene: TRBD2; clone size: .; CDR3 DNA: TGCGCCAGCAGTGTTGGAGCGGGATCCACAGATACGCAGTATTTT; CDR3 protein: CASSVGAGSTDTQYF
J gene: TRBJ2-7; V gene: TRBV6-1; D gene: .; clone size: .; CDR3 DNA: TGTGCCAGCAGTGAAGCGATCGCAGGACCGGTTAGGAGGGAGCAGTACTTC; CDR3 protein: CASSEAIAGPVRREQYF
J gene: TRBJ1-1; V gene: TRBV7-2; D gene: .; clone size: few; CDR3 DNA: TGTGCCAGCGAAGGAAGGGCGGGCACTGAAGCTTTCTTT; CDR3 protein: CASEGRAGTEAFF
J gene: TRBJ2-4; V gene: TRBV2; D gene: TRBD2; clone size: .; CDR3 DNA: TGTGCCAGCAGTGTGGCTAGCGGGAGTGCAAAAAACATTCAGTACTTC; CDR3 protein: CASSVASGSAKNIQYF
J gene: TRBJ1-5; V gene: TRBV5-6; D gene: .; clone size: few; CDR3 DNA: TGTGCCAGCAGCTTGTTTAGGTTGGGTCAGAAAAGCAATCAGCCCCAGCATTTT; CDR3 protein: CASSLFRLGQKSNQPQHF
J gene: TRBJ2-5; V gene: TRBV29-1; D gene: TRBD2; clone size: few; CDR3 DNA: TGCAGCGTTGAACGGCTAGCGGGGGCCCTAGTCGGGACCCAGTACTTC; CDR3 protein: CSVERLAGALVGTQYF
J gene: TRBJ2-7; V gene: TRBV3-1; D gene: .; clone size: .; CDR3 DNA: TGTGCCAGCAGCCTGGACAAGAACTACTACGAGCAGTACTTC; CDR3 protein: CASSLDKNYYEQYF
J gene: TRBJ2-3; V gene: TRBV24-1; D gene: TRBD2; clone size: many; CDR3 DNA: TGTGCCACCAGTGATCGAAGAAGCGGGGGGCCCAGTAGGACGCAGTATTTT; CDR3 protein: CATSDRRSGGPSRTQYF
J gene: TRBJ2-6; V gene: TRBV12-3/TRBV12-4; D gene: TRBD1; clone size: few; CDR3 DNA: TGTGCCAGCAACCAGGGACAGGGTCTCTCTGGGGCCAACGTCCTGACTTTC; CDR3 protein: CASNQGQGLSGANVLTF
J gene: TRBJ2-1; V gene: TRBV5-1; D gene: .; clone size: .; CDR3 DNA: TGCGCCAGCAGCTTGTTTGAGGGTTCCTACAATGAGCAGTTCTTC; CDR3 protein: CASSLFEGSYNEQFF
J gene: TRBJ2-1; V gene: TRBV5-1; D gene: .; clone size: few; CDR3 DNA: TGCGCCAGTAAGATGGCTAGCTTCACCTACAATGAGCAGTTCTTC; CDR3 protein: CASKMASFTYNEQFF
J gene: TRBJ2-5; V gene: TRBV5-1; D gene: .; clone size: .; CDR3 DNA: TGCGCCAGCAGCTTGTTCACAGTGAGGGAGACCCAGTACTTC; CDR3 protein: CASSLFTVRETQYF
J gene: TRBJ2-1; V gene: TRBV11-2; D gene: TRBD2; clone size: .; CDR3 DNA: TGTGCCAGCAGCTTAGATGGCGGGAGGGCGGACAATGAGCAGTTCTTC; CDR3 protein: CASSLDGGRADNEQFF
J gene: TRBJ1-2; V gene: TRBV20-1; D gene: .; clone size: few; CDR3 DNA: TGCAGTGCTCTAAGGAATTGGAACTATGGCTACACCTTC; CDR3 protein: CSALRNWNYGYTF
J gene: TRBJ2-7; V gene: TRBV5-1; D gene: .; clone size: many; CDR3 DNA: TGCGCCAGCAGCTCGCAGGGTTTCCTATACGAGCAGTACTTC; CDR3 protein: CASSSQGFLYEQYF
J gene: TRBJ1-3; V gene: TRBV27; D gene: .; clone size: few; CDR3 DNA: TGTGCCAGCAGTTTATTGGCAGGGAATGGAAACACCATATATTTT; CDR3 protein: CASSLLAGNGNTIYF
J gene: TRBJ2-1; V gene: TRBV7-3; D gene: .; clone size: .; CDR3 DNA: TGTGCCAGCAGCTTAAACGAGTACAATGAGCAGTTCTTC; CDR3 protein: CASSLNEYNEQFF
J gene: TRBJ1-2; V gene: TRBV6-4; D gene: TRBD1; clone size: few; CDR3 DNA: TGTGCCAGCTTACCCGGGACAGGGGTTAACTATGGCTACACCTTC; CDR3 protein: CASLPGTGVNYGYTF
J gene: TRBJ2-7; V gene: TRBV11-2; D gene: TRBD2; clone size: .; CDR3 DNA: TGTGCCAGCAGCGGGGGGACTAGCGGGAGGGCCGGTCCCTCCTACGAGCAGTACTTC; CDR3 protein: CASSGGTSGRAGPSYEQYF
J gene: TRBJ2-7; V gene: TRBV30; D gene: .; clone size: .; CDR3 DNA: TGTGCCTGGAGCAGCAAGGCCCCCGAGCAGTACTTC; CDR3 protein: CAWSSKAPEQYF
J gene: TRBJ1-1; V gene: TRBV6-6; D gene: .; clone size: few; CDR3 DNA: TGTGCCAGCCGATGGGGAGACACTGAAGCTTTCTTT; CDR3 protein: CASRWGDTEAFF
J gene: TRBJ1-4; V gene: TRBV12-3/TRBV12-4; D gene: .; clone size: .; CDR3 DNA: TGTGCCAGCAGTTCGGAGTCGTCTAATGAAAAACTGTTTTTT; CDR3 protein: CASSSESSNEKLFF
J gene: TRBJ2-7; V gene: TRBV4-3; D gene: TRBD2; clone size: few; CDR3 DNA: TGCGCCAGCAGCCTATTATTAGCGGGAGAGTCCTACGAGCAGTACTTC; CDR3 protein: CASSLLLAGESYEQYF
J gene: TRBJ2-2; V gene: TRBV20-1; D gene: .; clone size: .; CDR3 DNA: TGCAGTGCTAGAACCAGTTTGGGCGGGGAGCTGTTTTTT; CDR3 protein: CSARTSLGGELFF
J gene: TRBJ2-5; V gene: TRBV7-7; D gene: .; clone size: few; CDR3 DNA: TGTGCTAGCAGCTTAGACCCGGAGCAGGCCCAGTACTTC; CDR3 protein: CASSLDPEQAQYF
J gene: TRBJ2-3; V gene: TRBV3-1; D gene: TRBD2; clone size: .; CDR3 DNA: TGTGCCAGCAGCCAGGCGGGGGGCACAGATACGCAGTATTTT; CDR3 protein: CASSQAGGTDTQYF